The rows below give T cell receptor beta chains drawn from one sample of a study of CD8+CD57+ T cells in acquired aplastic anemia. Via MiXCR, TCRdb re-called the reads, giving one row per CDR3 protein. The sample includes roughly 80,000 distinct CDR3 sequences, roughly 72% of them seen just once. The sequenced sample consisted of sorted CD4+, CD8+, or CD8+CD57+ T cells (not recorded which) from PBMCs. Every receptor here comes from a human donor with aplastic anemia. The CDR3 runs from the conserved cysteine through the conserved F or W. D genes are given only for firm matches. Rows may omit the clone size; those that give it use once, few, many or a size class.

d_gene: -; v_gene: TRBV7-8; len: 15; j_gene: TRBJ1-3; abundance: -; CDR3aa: CASSLMRVTGNTIYF; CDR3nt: TGTGCCAGCAGCTTAATGAGGGTTACTGGAAACACCATATATTTT
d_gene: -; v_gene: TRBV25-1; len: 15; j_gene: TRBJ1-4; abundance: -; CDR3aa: CASSEPGTLNEKLFF; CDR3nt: TGTGCCAGCAGTGAACCCGGGACGCTTAATGAAAAACTGTTTTTT
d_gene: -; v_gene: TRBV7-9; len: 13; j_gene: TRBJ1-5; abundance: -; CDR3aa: CASRGQGDQPQHF; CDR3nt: TGTGCCAGCAGGGGGCAGGGAGATCAGCCCCAGCATTTT
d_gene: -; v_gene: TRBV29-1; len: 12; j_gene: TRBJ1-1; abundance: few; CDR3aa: CSVDTGNTEAFF; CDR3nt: TGCAGCGTGGACACAGGGAACACTGAAGCTTTCTTT
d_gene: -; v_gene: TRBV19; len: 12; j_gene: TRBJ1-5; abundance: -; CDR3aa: CASSTGHQPQHF; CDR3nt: TGTGCCAGTAGTACCGGACACCAGCCCCAGCATTTT
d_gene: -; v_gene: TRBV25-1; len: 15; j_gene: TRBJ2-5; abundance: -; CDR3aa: CASSEIRGLEETQYF; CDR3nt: TGTGCCAGCAGTGAAATTCGGGGACTTGAAGAGACCCAGTACTTC
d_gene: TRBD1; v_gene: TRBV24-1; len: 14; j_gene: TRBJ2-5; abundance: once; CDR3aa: CATISGTGFETQYF; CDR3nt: TGTGCCACTATTTCCGGGACAGGTTTCGAGACCCAGTACTTC
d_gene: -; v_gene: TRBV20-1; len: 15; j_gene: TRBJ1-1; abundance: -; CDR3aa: CSASQPTPLNTEAFF; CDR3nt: TGCAGTGCTAGTCAGCCCACGCCGCTGAACACTGAAGCTTTCTTT
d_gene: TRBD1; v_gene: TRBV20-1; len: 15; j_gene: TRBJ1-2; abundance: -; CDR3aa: CSAPMNTGDDYGYTF; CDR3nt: TGCAGTGCTCCCATGAACACAGGGGACGACTATGGCTACACCTTC
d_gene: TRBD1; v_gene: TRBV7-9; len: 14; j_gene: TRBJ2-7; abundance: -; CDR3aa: CASSPPGQAYEQYF; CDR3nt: TGTGCCAGCAGCCCTCCGGGACAGGCCTACGAGCAGTACTTC
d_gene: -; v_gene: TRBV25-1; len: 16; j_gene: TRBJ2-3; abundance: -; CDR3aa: CASSRPGGPGTDTQYF; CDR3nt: TGTGCCAGCAGTCGGCCAGGCGGCCCAGGCACAGATACGCAGTATTTT
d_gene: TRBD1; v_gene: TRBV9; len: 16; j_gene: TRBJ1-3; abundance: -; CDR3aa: CASSVDNRGHGNTIYF; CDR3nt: TGTGCCAGCAGCGTAGACAACAGGGGGCACGGAAACACCATATATTTT
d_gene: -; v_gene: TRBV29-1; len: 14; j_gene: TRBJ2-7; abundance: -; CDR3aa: CSVEDTQASYEQYF; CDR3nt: TGCAGCGTTGAAGATACACAGGCCTCCTACGAGCAGTACTTC
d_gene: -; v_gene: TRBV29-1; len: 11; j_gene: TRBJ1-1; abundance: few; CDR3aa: CSSFRGTEAFF; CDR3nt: TGCAGCTCCTTCAGGGGCACTGAAGCTTTCTTT
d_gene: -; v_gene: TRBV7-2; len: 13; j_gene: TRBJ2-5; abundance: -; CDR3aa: CASSLGEDAPQYF; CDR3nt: TGTGCCAGCAGCTTAGGGGAGGATGCGCCCCAGTACTTC
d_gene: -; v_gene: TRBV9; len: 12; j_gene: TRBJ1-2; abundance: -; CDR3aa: CASSVGYYGYTF; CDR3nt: TGTGCCAGCAGCGTTGGGTACTACGGCTACACCTTC